These T cell receptor beta chains were read from a single sample in a study of cytomegalovirus exposure and HLA in healthy donors. Measured with immunoSEQ multiplex PCR; TCRdb has only the in-frame clones, and not every one. Of 150,000 to 200,000 clones listed, roughly 87% were seen once; the top ten hold around 1.7%. Material for sequencing was PBMCs. The receptors derive from a man aged 50-59 years in good health and CMV-seronegative. Each CDR3 is given with its conserved first and last residue. Each record gives: clone size, CDR3 length, V gene, D gene, J gene, CDR3 protein, CDR3 DNA. The D gene is left open where the match is weak. Clone size is not always given. Where it is, it says once, few, many or a class for expanded clones.

-	15	TRBV28	TRBD1	TRBJ1-2	CASSFPPGTGVGYTF	TGTGCCAGCAGTTTCCCTCCCGGGACAGGGGTCGGCTACACCTTC
-	17	TRBV4-3	-	TRBJ2-2	CASSQKIRGRETGELFF	TGCGCCAGCAGCCAGAAGATCAGGGGACGGGAAACCGGGGAGCTGTTTTTT
-	12	TRBV9	-	TRBJ1-4	CASSGANEKLFF	TGTGCCAGCAGCGGGGCGAATGAAAAACTGTTTTTT
few	14	TRBV6-1	TRBD1	TRBJ1-2	CASSGWTGLYGYTF	TGTGCCAGCAGTGGGTGGACAGGCCTCTATGGCTACACCTTC
-	15	TRBV19	-	TRBJ2-1	CASRTEPTGNNEQFF	TGTGCCAGCAGAACAGAGCCCACAGGGAACAATGAGCAGTTCTTC
once	14	TRBV5-4	-	TRBJ2-2	CASSLFSVVGELFF	TGTGCCAGCAGCTTGTTCTCGGTAGTCGGGGAGCTGTTTTTT
-	15	TRBV9	TRBD2	TRBJ2-7	CASSRELAGTYEQYF	TGTGCCAGCAGCCGCGAACTAGCGGGGACCTACGAGCAGTACTTC
-	15	TRBV11-3	-	TRBJ2-1	CASSFRGSSYNEQFF	TGTGCCAGCAGCTTTCGGGGGAGCTCCTACAATGAGCAGTTCTTC
-	14	TRBV19	-	TRBJ2-5	CASSIQVRGETQYF	TGTGCCAGTAGTATCCAGGTCCGGGGGGAGACCCAGTACTTC
-	15	TRBV5-4	TRBD2	TRBJ2-3	CASSLGGRGTDTQYF	TGTGCCAGCAGCTTAGGCGGGAGAGGCACAGATACGCAGTATTTT
-	15	TRBV6-5	TRBD2	TRBJ2-1	CASSYSGGDPRGQFF	TGTGCCAGCAGTTACTCGGGGGGGGACCCCCGCGGGCAGTTCTTC
-	17	TRBV7-8	TRBD1	TRBJ1-2	CASSHRDRRPSNYGYTF	TGTGCCAGCAGCCACCGGGACAGAAGACCCTCTAACTATGGCTACACCTTC